This entry describes one T cell receptor beta chain. Antigen specificity is unknown. Germline V gene lookup returns CDR1 SEHNR and CDR2 FQNEAQ (reference sequence). The V and J ends lost 5 bases and 2 bases, in that order; junction bases with no gene match: 6. The CDR3 has 14 residues. The source of the sample is a study of cytomegalovirus exposure and HLA in healthy donors. Profiled with immunoSEQ multiplex PCR; TCRdb holds only in-frame clones, not every one. This sample has 85,000 to 130,000 clones, with about nine tenths found just once. Study-wide results and caveats: That first-cohort TCR clusters tended to co-occur in the 100 to 150 validation repertoires was found in a later analysis. Specific recognition of CMV antigens was confirmed in vitro for a few chains (all CMV-associated). Reported results showed that the classifier diagnosed cytomegalovirus status with high specificity and sensitivity.

Sequencing input: PBMCs. This clonotype was sampled from a woman aged 18-35 years in good health and CMV-seropositive. The gene calls are TRBV7-9 and TRBJ2-7; TRBD1 matches at 7 bases. CDR3 amino acids: CASSRGQRPYEQYF. The CDR3 DNA follows: TGTGCCAGCAGCCGGGGACAGCGGCCCTACGAGCAGTACTTC.